The next 5 T cell receptor beta chains were all read from a single sample in a study of siplizumab effects on memory and regulatory T cells. Measured with immunoSEQ multiplex PCR; TCRdb has only the in-frame clones, and not every one. The sample shows about 120,000 clones, approximately 94% of them seen only once. The sequenced material came from non-Treg CD4+ T cells sorted from blood. All receptors derive from a human donor in good health.

The gene calls are TRBV7-3 and TRBJ2-2; D is perhaps TRBD1 (5 bases). The ends were cut back, 2 bases at V and 13 bases at J, with 17 bases in the middle. This CDR3 has 14 amino acids. Germline CDR1 and CDR2: SGHTA and FQGTGA. This CDR3 is CASSLAAGPGGLFF. CDR3 DNA sequence: TGTGCCAGCAGCTTAGCGGCAGGGCCGGGCGGGCTGTTTTTT.

The V gene is TRBV11-3, the J gene TRBJ2-3; D gene ambiguous. CDR1 and CDR2 (germline): SGHNT, YENEEA. V lost 0 bases, J lost 5 bases, and 6 bases lay in between. The CDR3 is 13 amino acids. This chain's CDR3 is CASSLEWRDTQYF. The CDR3 DNA is TGTGCCAGCAGCTTAGAATGGAGAGATACGCAGTATTTT.

The chain employs TRBV21-1 and TRBJ2-6; whether TRBD1, the table's D call, matches the DNA was not checked. TRBV21-1 is classified as a pseudogene. The CDR3 is made up of 17 amino acids. The CDR3 region is CASSQGQGLSGANALTF. CDR3 DNA sequence: TGTGCCAGCAGCCAGGGACAGGGTCTCTCTGGGGCCAACGCCCTGACTTTC.

J is TRBJ2-7 and V is TRBV25-1; 7 bases agree with TRBD2. There are 15 residues in the CDR3. From germline, CDR1 is MGHDK and CDR2 SYGVNS. The V gene end was trimmed by 2 bases and the J gene end by 2 bases; junction bases not matched to a gene: 6. The CDR3 spells CASSEGASGPYEQYF. The CDR3 DNA follows: TGTGCCAGCAGTGAAGGGGCTAGCGGCCCCTACGAGCAGTACTTC.

The chain combines TRBV6-6 with TRBJ2-7; 12 nucleotides line up with TRBD2. The germline V gene has CDR1 MNHNY and CDR2 SVGAGI (reference sequence). The CDR3 length is 14 residues. V was clipped by 4 bases and J by 7 bases; unmatched bases: 5. This CDR3 reads CASSSGLAGWEQYF. For the CDR3, the DNA is TGTGCCAGCAGTTCTGGACTAGCGGGATGGGAGCAGTACTTC.